This T cell receptor (beta chain) was retrieved from a study of OX40 agonist ivuxolimab in advanced cancers. At the level of the study: Dose-escalation subjects each had hepatocellular carcinoma, melanoma, renal cell or head and neck cancer. At 82.7% male, the cohort had a mean age of about 55 years, ranging from roughly 20 to 90. Study-level findings and limits: Clonal expansion from baseline to week 6 occurred in both CD4+ and CD8+ T cells. Low normalized clonal expansion also occurred in some nonresponding patients.

Notes on this clone: The target antigen is unknown.

Germline CDR1 and CDR2: SGHRS and YFSETQ. There are 16 residues in the CDR3. V shed 2 bases and J shed 0 bases, with 12 bases lying between them. The protocol was immunoSEQ multiplex PCR, while the TCRdb copy is restricted to in-frame clones and leaves out a portion. Of 35,000 or so clones in the sample, about nine tenths are singletons; the top ten hold 9.1%. This chain connects TRBV5-1 to TRBJ2-1; D unclear. The material sequenced was CD4+ or CD8+ T cells sorted from blood, taken in a trial of the OX40 agonist ivuxolimab. The clonotype comes from an adult with an advanced solid tumor such as melanoma, head and neck, liver or kidney cancer. The CDR3 DNA is TGCGCCAGCAGCTTTCTCCCCGATAGCTCCTACAATGAGCAGTTCTTC. Protein product: CASSFLPDSSYNEQFF.